Included here is one T cell receptor (beta chain) sequence, with context. This record belongs to a study of T-cell reconstitution after alpha-beta-depleted transplantation in children. Trimming pared 2 bases from V and 2 bases from J, leaving 9 bases between. The CDR3 is made up of 14 amino acids. Unique molecular identifiers featured in how the TCRbeta library was prepared. One entry per CDR3 protein results from TCRdb running MiXCR on the PCR reads. The profile shows 500,000 or so distinct CDR3 sequences, approximately 32% of them singletons. This chain links TRBV12-3 or TRBV12-4 with TRBJ2-5, with D tentatively TRBD2 (5 bases). The origin of this receptor is a human donor who donated a stem cell graft to a child with aplastic anemia. The input for sequencing was PBMCs from the stem cell graft donor, taken from the stem cell graft. CDR3 region: CASSLTGIQETQYF. CDR3 sequence (DNA): TGTGCCAGCAGTTTAACGGGAATACAAGAGACCCAGTACTTC.